The next 27 T cell receptor beta chains were all read from a single sample in a study of T cell responses to AZD1222 COVID-19 vaccine. Profiling relied on immunoSEQ multiplex PCR, and the TCRdb table lists in-frame clones only, not all of them. The sample yields some 170,000 clones, about nine tenths seen once. Here the sequenced sample was peripheral blood, taken 28 days after the second dose of the MenACWY control vaccine. These TCRs come from an adult who received the MenACWY meningococcal vaccine as a control.

The genes are TRBV6-5 and TRBJ1-2, with D unclear. The CDR3 covers 15 residues. Germline values: CDR1 MNHEY, CDR2 SVGAGI. V gave up 0 bases and J gave up 2 bases, with 10 bases separating them. The CDR3 DNA sequence: TGTGCCAGCAGTTACTCGACTGACGGAAACTATGGCTACACCTTC. This translates into CASSYSTDGNYGYTF.

J is TRBJ2-5 and V is TRBV9; D is perhaps TRBD2 (6 bases). Per germline, CDR1 SGDLS and CDR2 YYNGEE. The CDR3 loop spans 13 amino acids. The V end lost 1 base, the J end lost 5 bases, and 9 bases lay between the germline ends. The CDR3 here is CASSVRGWETQYF. In DNA, the CDR3 is TGTGCCAGCAGCGTACGGGGGTGGGAGACCCAGTACTTC.

The chain links TRBV3-1 (or the pseudogene TRBV3-2) to TRBJ1-1; 7 bases map to TRBD1. Germline CDR1 LGHDT, CDR2 YNNKEL (reference sequence). V lost 2 bases and J lost 5; bases outside the gene matches: 5. CDR3 length: 14 amino acids. The CDR3 DNA reads TGTGCCAGCAGCCAAAGGGGGCTCTGGACTGAAGCTTTCTTT. Residues: CASSQRGLWTEAFF.

This chain joins TRBV28 and TRBJ1-5, with D maybe TRBD1 (6 bases). Germline V gene sequence: CDR1 MDHEN, CDR2 SYDVKM. This CDR3 contains 16 residues. Trimming shortened V by 3 bases and J by 1 base, and 13 bases separated the two germline ends. The CDR3 DNA sequence: TGTGCCAGCAGTTTCGGGGGGGCGGAAAGCAATCAGCCCCAGCATTTT. It is translated as CASSFGGAESNQPQHF.

The rearrangement links TRBV10-1 to TRBJ2-3; D is undetermined. Trimming removed 6 bases from V and 2 bases from J, with 9 bases in between. Germline V gene lookup returns CDR1 WNHNN and CDR2 SYGVQD (reference sequence). The CDR3 runs to 13 residues. The CDR3 nucleotides read TGCGCCAGCAGCCCCGACCCCACAGATACGCAGTATTTT. It is translated as CASSPDPTDTQYF.

This chain links TRBV3-1 (or the pseudogene TRBV3-2) with TRBJ2-1; tentatively, D is TRBD2 (6 bases). V shed 0 bases and J shed 4 bases, with 16 bases lying between them. The germline gives CDR1 LGHDT, CDR2 YNNKEL (reference sequence). This CDR3 is 17 amino acids long. DNA of the CDR3: TGTGCCAGCAGCCAAGAAATGTACCTAGCGACGTACAATGAGCAGTTCTTC. Its translation is CASSQEMYLATYNEQFF.

Only a few counts were recorded for this clone. The V gene is TRBV27, the J gene TRBJ1-1, with D hard to call. The CDR3 loop spans 15 amino acids. Trimming shortened V by 7 bases and J by 8 bases, and 23 bases separated the two germline ends. Germline-derived CDR1 and CDR2 are MNHEY and SMNVEV (reference sequence). The CDR3 nucleotides read TGTGCCAGCATGAGGAGTACCTTCGAACTGCGGGAAGCTTTCTTT. Its translation: CASMRSTFELREAFF.

The gene calls are TRBV29-1 and TRBJ1-4, with 9 bases fitting TRBD1. The CDR3 consists of 12 residues. V shed 4 bases, J shed 8 bases, and the junction held 2 bases outside the gene matches. Germline V lookup: CDR1 SQVTM, CDR2 ANQGSEA. CDR3 DNA sequence: TGCAGCGTTGGGGACAGGGAAGAAAAACTGTTTTTT. It is translated as CSVGDREEKLFF. Together with reference TRBV29-1 and TRBJ1-4, the CDR3 gives the full variable domain: SAVISQKPSRDICQRGTSLTIQCQVDSQVTMMFWYRQQPGQSLTLIATANQGSEATYESGFVIDKFPISRPNLTFSTLTVSNMSPEDSSIYLCSVGDREEKLFFGSGTQLSVL.

The chain recombines TRBV3-1 (or the pseudogene TRBV3-2) with TRBJ2-7; 7 bases fit TRBD2. CDR3 length: 14 residues. The germline CDR1 and CDR2 sequences are LGHDT and YNNKEL (reference sequence). Trimming took 4 bases from V and 5 from J; bases not matched to a gene: 8. CDR3 sequence: CASSPRTSGNEQYF. CDR3 in DNA: TGTGCCAGCAGCCCCCGGACTAGTGGTAACGAGCAGTACTTC.

The rearrangement uses TRBV18 and TRBJ1-1; perhaps TRBD1 as D (5 bases). The germline CDR1 and CDR2 sequences are KGHSH and LQKENI. The CDR3 runs to 16 residues. The V and J ends lost 0 bases and 4 bases respectively, with 15 bases between them. CDR3 protein: CASSPPRGGWGTEAFF. DNA for the CDR3: TGTGCCAGCTCACCACCGCGGGGCGGTTGGGGCACTGAAGCTTTCTTT.

The rearrangement uses TRBV2 and TRBJ2-1; D ambiguous. The CDR3 contains 12 residues. The V end was cut by 3 bases, the J end by 9 bases, with 9 bases between. The V gene's germline CDR1 is SNHLY and CDR2 FYNNEI. The CDR3, as DNA: TGTGCCAGCAGTGAGTTCCTACTTGAGCAGTTCTTC. It is translated as CASSEFLLEQFF.

The chain recombines TRBV19 with TRBJ2-7, with D perhaps assigned TRBD1 or TRBD2 (5 bases each). V was cut by 5 bases and J by 0 bases, with 11 bases left in between. Germline loops: CDR1 LNHDA, CDR2 SQIVND (reference sequence). The CDR3 runs 14 residues. The CDR3 bases are TGTGCCAGTAGTCGGGGCGGCACCTCCTACGAGCAGTACTTC. This sequence encodes CASSRGGTSYEQYF.

The chain links TRBV27 to TRBJ1-1, with a possible D match to TRBD1 (5 bases). Germline V gene sequence: CDR1 MNHEY, CDR2 SMNVEV (reference sequence). The CDR3 sequence is 14 residues long. V was cut by 1 base and J by 0 bases, with 6 bases left in between. The CDR3 spells CASSLWGMNTEAFF. DNA for the CDR3: TGTGCCAGCAGTTTATGGGGGATGAACACTGAAGCTTTCTTT.

The chain has TRBV28 and TRBJ2-7; 9 bases are shared with TRBD2. CDR1 and CDR2 from the germline V gene are MDHEN and SYDVKM. J lost 4 bases, V lost 10 bases, and 14 bases had no gene match. The CDR3 is made up of 15 amino acids. DNA for the CDR3: TGTGCCACCCAAAGCCGGGGACTAGCTATTTACGAGCAGTACTTC. As protein: CATQSRGLAIYEQYF.

This sequence joins TRBV11-3 and TRBJ2-7, with TRBD1 matching 10 bases. Germline values: CDR1 SGHNT, CDR2 YENEEA. J was trimmed by 5 bases and V by 5 bases; bases with no gene match: 3. The CDR3 is 13 residues long. CDR3 coding DNA: TGTGCCAGCAGCCGACAGGGGGCCGACGAGCAGTACTTC. Translated, it gives CASSRQGADEQYF.

The chain joins TRBV28 to TRBJ1-5; D is uncertain. CDR3 length: 14 residues. The V and J ends lost 6 bases and 7 bases respectively, with 16 bases between them. CDR1 and CDR2 from the germline V gene are MDHEN and SYDVKM. The CDR3 spells CASRPTLGGQPQHF. For the CDR3, the DNA is TGTGCCAGCAGACCGACCCTAGGAGGGCAGCCCCAGCATTTT.

The chain employs TRBV6-1 and TRBJ2-7; 7 bases agree with TRBD2. The CDR3 extends over 15 amino acids. The ends lost 1 base at V and 2 bases at J; junction bases unmatched: 5. The germline gives CDR1 MNHNS, CDR2 SASEGT. CDR3 coding DNA: TGTGCCAGCAGTGAAGGAAGCGGGACCACCTACGAGCAGTACTTC. It encodes CASSEGSGTTYEQYF.

The chain links TRBV5-6 to TRBJ2-1; 8 bases are a match to TRBD2. Looked up from germline, CDR1 is SGHDT and CDR2 is YYEEEE. Trimming cost V 4 bases and J 9 bases; bases outside gene matches: 15. This CDR3 has 16 amino acids. This chain's CDR3 is CASSPVGSAGEPEQFF. The DNA for the CDR3 is TGTGCCAGCAGCCCTGTGGGGTCAGCGGGAGAACCTGAGCAGTTCTTC.

The rearrangement joins TRBV28 to TRBJ1-6, with a possible D match to TRBD1 (6 bases). The CDR3 is made up of 15 amino acids. The germline V gene has CDR1 MDHEN and CDR2 SYDVKM. V was pared by 5 bases and J by 6 bases, with 14 bases between. CDR3 bases: TGTGCCAGCAGTCCTCCGCAGGGGTCTAATTCACCCCTCCACTTT. Translation: CASSPPQGSNSPLHF.

This clone was found a few times. This sequence joins TRBV14 and TRBJ2-1; D unclear. CDR1 and CDR2 from the germline V gene are SGHDN and FVKESK. This CDR3 comprises 15 residues. Trimming left V 6 bases short and J 0 bases short, with 12 bases between. The CDR3 DNA follows: TGTGCCAGCAGACCCGACGCGAGCTCCTACAATGAGCAGTTCTTC. Amino acid sequence: CASRPDASSYNEQFF.

V gene TRBV19 combines with J gene TRBJ2-6, with D uncertain. This CDR3 has 15 residues. V lost 3 bases to trimming and J lost 2 bases, with 8 bases between them. The germline CDR1 and CDR2 sequences are LNHDA and SQIVND (reference sequence). Here the CDR3 DNA reads TGTGCCAGTAGTATGTTGGGGACTGGGGCCAACGTCCTGACTTTC. Residues: CASSMLGTGANVLTF.

This chain connects TRBV7-6 to TRBJ1-4; no definite D call. CDR3 length equals 13 residues. Deletions cut 6 bases from V and 10 bases from J, with 15 bases between. CDR1 and CDR2 (germline): SGHVS, FNYEAQ. This CDR3 reads CASSQDRPRKLFF. In DNA, the CDR3 is TGTGCCAGCAGTCAGGACCGGCCCCGAAAACTGTTTTTT.

This rearrangement joins TRBV30 to TRBJ1-5; D remains ambiguous. Trimming left V 5 bases short and J 7 bases short, with 12 bases between. The CDR3 is made up of 12 amino acids. CDR1 and CDR2 from the germline V gene are GTSNPN and SVGIG (reference sequence). In DNA form, the CDR3 reads TGTGCCTGGTCGCGTTTCCGGCAGCCCCAGCATTTT. This codes for CAWSRFRQPQHF.

The chain recombines TRBV2 with TRBJ2-2; D remains unclear. V lost 7 bases to trimming and J lost 7 bases, with 25 bases between them. The germline V gene has CDR1 SNHLY and CDR2 FYNNEI. The CDR3 length is 17 residues. The CDR3: CASTTVNYGKKGGELFF. The CDR3 DNA sequence: TGTGCCAGCACGACTGTCAACTACGGCAAGAAGGGCGGGGAGCTGTTTTTT.

The V gene is TRBV5-1, the J gene TRBJ2-5, with no clear D. The CDR3 runs 16 residues. The V end was cut by 4 bases, the J end by 0 bases, with 16 bases between. Germline CDR1 SGHRS, CDR2 YFSETQ. In DNA, the CDR3 is TGCGCCAGCAGCACCGCCGGGCCCCGGTACCAAGAGACCCAGTACTTC. Translating it yields CASSTAGPRYQETQYF.

CDR3 nucleotide sequence: TGTGCCAGTTCCTACTTGCAATCCGAGCAGTACTTC. It encodes CASSYLQSEQYF. The rearrangement joins TRBV3-1 (or the pseudogene TRBV3-2) to TRBJ2-7; no reliable D call. Germline V CDR1 and CDR2: LGHDT, YNNKEL (reference sequence). V lost 9 bases, J lost 6 bases, and 15 bases lay in between. There are 12 residues in the CDR3.

The chain has TRBV29-1 and TRBJ1-4; no definite D call. Germline V gene sequence: CDR1 SQVTM, CDR2 ANQGSEA. This CDR3 region has 15 residues. Trimming shortened V by 5 bases and J by 2 bases, and 15 bases separated the two germline ends. As DNA, the CDR3 is TGCAGCGTTCGATACACGGGCCCTACTAATGAAAAACTGTTTTTT. Protein sequence: CSVRYTGPTNEKLFF.